These T cell receptor beta chains were read from a single sample in a study of response to subunit inactivated influenza vaccine. In TCRdb, the RT-PCR reads were re-called with MiXCR into one record per CDR3 protein. The table lists more than 550,000 distinct CDR3 sequences, approximately 11% of them singletons, with approximately 10% in the top ten. These records were also assigned to another study, of T cells expressing NK-cell markers.

Source: PBMCs from blood, taken on the day of vaccination. The receptors derive from a man in his fifties who received an inactivated influenza vaccine. Both conserved end residues are part of each CDR3. Clone size is given for some rows only: seen once, a few or many times, or a class if the clone is expanded.

CDR3aa | abundance | j_gene | v_gene
CASSPARWTETQYF | . | TRBJ2-5 | TRBV5-1
CAWNRLTDTQYF | . | TRBJ2-3 | TRBV30
CATGHTYEQYF | many | TRBJ2-7 | TRBV5-5
CASSQDSGINQPQHF | many | TRBJ1-5 | TRBV4-3
CASSQSGTGGGEQYF | . | TRBJ2-7 | TRBV4-2
CATSLEQGDPYEQYF | . | TRBJ2-7 | TRBV15
CSARLQGVSPLHF | many | TRBJ1-6 | TRBV20-1
CASSSQVILGDEQFF | . | TRBJ2-1 | TRBV7-9
CASSSPGVPYNEQFF | . | TRBJ2-1 | TRBV12-3/TRBV12-4
CASAGGETQYF | . | TRBJ2-5 | TRBV11-2
CASSGSWMTSGSQETQYF | . | TRBJ2-5 | TRBV25-1
CASSYRVREETQYF | many | TRBJ2-5 | TRBV6-2/TRBV6-3
CASSPGPLNTEAFF | few | TRBJ1-1 | TRBV4-2
CASGPGLAGGEQFF | few | TRBJ2-1 | TRBV25-1
CASRYSGQETQYF | . | TRBJ2-5 | TRBV12-3/TRBV12-4
CASSFQNRGTKNIQYF | few | TRBJ2-4 | TRBV2
CASSLRRDRETDTQYF | . | TRBJ2-3 | TRBV3-1
CASSPSAPPNYEQYF | few | TRBJ2-7 | TRBV27
CASSLRTGVNNEQFF | . | TRBJ2-1 | TRBV27
CASSRDRGYSYEQYF | once | TRBJ2-7 | TRBV7-2
CASSHLLEEGGPLGDTQYF | . | TRBJ2-3 | TRBV4-3
CASSLGLAGGDEQFF | many | TRBJ2-1 | TRBV12-3/TRBV12-4
CSGGGGADTQYF | . | TRBJ2-3 | TRBV29-1
CASSQHRQKVNDPYEQYF | few | TRBJ2-7 | TRBV4-2
CASSPRDRPNTEAFF | . | TRBJ1-1 | TRBV7-9
CASSDTVAGSPLHF | few | TRBJ1-6 | TRBV9
CAITSGRSYEQFF | few | TRBJ2-1 | TRBV10-3
CASRPSGGPASYEQYF | few | TRBJ2-7 | TRBV12-3/TRBV12-4
CASGYNTKAPNTGELFF | . | TRBJ2-2 | TRBV10-2
CASSEGQQETQYF | few | TRBJ2-5 | TRBV5-1
CASSPRTGITSGANVLTF | few | TRBJ2-6 | TRBV18
CATSVIQGARKETQYF | . | TRBJ2-5 | TRBV24-1
CASSLRQGVENEQFF | few | TRBJ2-1 | TRBV7-9
CAIRRQGADTGELFF | . | TRBJ2-2 | TRBV10-3
CSGTSGNTGELFF | few | TRBJ2-2 | TRBV29-1
CASSFRDRDTGELFF | . | TRBJ2-2 | TRBV5-6
CASSSWEAKTQYF | . | TRBJ2-5 | TRBV28
CSARAGTGTNEQYF | few | TRBJ2-7 | TRBV20-1
CASRPPGQSMEQFF | . | TRBJ2-1 | TRBV10-2
CASSSTSVRGFQETQYF | few | TRBJ2-5 | TRBV5-5